The source of this T cell receptor beta chain is a study of blood T cell repertoires in COVID-19. Study-wide context: Samples taken during acute and convalescent COVID-19 were collected in the United States, Italy and Spain. Sample material is recorded as cDNA or gDNA derived from T cells, B-cell-depleted T cells, or PBMCs.

Assay: immunoSEQ multiplex PCR; the TCRdb copy retains only in-frame clones and omits some. This sample yields 67,000 or so clones, of which about 80% are seen a single time; roughly 0.83% belongs to the top ten. The CDR3 spans 15 residues. J gave up 3 bases and V 3 bases, and 6 bases lay outside the gene matches. The germline gives CDR1 SGHTA, CDR2 FQGNSA. The clonotype was recovered from a woman in her seventies with acute or convalescent COVID-19. The chain is built from TRBV7-2 and TRBJ2-3; 7 bases line up with TRBD2. The specimen sequenced was peripheral blood. This CDR3 is CASSFLRGSTDTQYF. The CDR3 coding sequence is TGTGCCAGCAGCTTTTTGCGGGGGAGTACAGATACGCAGTATTTT. The variable domain in full, completed from reference TRBV7-2 and TRBJ2-3, reads GAGVSQSPSNKVTEKGKDVELRCDPISGHTALYWYRQSLGQGLEFLIYFQGNSAPDKSGLPSDRFSAERTGGSVSTLTIQRTQQEDSAVYLCASSFLRGSTDTQYFGPGTRLTVL.